The 14 T cell receptor beta chains in this list originate from one sample, sequenced in a study of cytomegalovirus exposure and HLA in healthy donors. Primers: 60 Vbeta forward and 13 Jbeta reverse. The table came from immunoSEQ multiplex PCR; TCRdb's copy has only in-frame clones and leaves some out. This repertoire includes roughly 110,000 clones. The sample consisted of PBMCs. Receptors originate from a man aged 35 to 55 in good health and CMV-seropositive.

This sequence joins TRBV28 and TRBJ2-7; D might be TRBD2 (6 bases). The CDR3 loop spans 12 amino acids. V was pared by 7 bases and J by 8 bases, with 15 bases between. Germline CDR1 reads MDHEN; CDR2 reads SYDVKM. CDR3: CASNPGGRQQYF. Written as DNA, the CDR3 is TGTGCCAGCAATCCAGGAGGGCGTCAGCAGTACTTC.

The chain links TRBV7-8 to TRBJ2-7; 8 nucleotides match TRBD2. Germline assignment: CDR1 SGHVS and CDR2 FQNEAQ. The J segment lost 3 bases and the V segment lost 5 bases, leaving 6 bases of the junction unmatched. The CDR3 totals 14 residues. The CDR3 region has the DNA TGTGCCAGCAGCCCTAGGACTAGCTTCTACGAGCAGTACTTC. It yields the protein CASSPRTSFYEQYF. The whole variable domain, filled in from reference TRBV7-8 and TRBJ2-7, reads GAGVSQSPRYKVAKRGQDVALRCDPISGHVSLFWYQQALGQGPEFLTYFQNEAQLDKSGLPSDRFFAERPEGSVSTLKIQRTQQEDSAVYLCASSPRTSFYEQYFGPGTRLTVT.

The CDR3: CASSQSPGQGMLYF. DNA for the CDR3: TGTGCCAGCAGCCAATCTCCGGGACAGGGGATGCTGTACTTC. This chain uses TRBV4-2 with TRBJ2-7, with TRBD1 identical over 10 bases. With V trimmed by 2 bases and J by 12 bases, 10 bases remained unmatched. CDR1 is LGHNA and CDR2 is YNFKEQ in the germline V gene. CDR3 length equals 14 residues.

The rearrangement links TRBV29-1 to TRBJ2-7; D may be TRBD2 (5 bases). Germline values: CDR1 SQVTM, CDR2 ANQGSEA. The ends were cut back, 8 bases at V and 2 bases at J, with 16 bases in the middle. The length of the CDR3 is 13 residues. CDR3 DNA sequence: TGCAGCTCCGGGAAGAGGGTAGCCTACGAGCAGTACTTC. It specifies CSSGKRVAYEQYF.

On this clone: Because it lacks the conserved phenylalanine or tryptophan at the end, this CDR3 is likely a read error. The V call is TRBV7-9, the J call TRBJ1-1; TRBD1 agrees at 7 bases. Per the germline V gene, CDR1 is SEHNR and CDR2 is FQNEAQ (reference sequence). This CDR3 contains 14 residues. The V and J ends lost 3 bases and 0 bases, in that order; junction bases with no gene match: 1. This CDR3 reads CASSFQGVNTEAFS. The CDR3 bases are TGTGCCAGCAGCTTTCAGGGGGTGAACACTGAAGCTTTCTCT.

This chain's CDR3 is CASSPARGNQPQHF. DNA of the CDR3: TGTGCCAGCTCACCAGCGAGGGGCAATCAGCCCCAGCATTTT. This rearrangement joins TRBV18 to TRBJ1-5; D uncertain. V was clipped by 2 bases and J by 2 bases, with 7 bases between them. Germline-derived CDR1 and CDR2 are KGHSH and LQKENI. The CDR3 loop spans 14 amino acids.

V usage is TRBV10-3 and J usage is TRBJ2-5; D possibly corresponds to TRBD2 (6 bases). With the DNA end fitting TRBJ2-7 better, the J assignment may be wrong. The CDR3 is 14 residues long. Germline V gives CDR1 ENHRY, CDR2 SYGVKD. The CDR3 DNA reads TGTGCCATCAGAGGTCGGGGGATCGCCTACGAGCAGTACTTC. It encodes CAIRGRGIAYEQYF.

The rearrangement joins TRBV7-3 to TRBJ2-1, with a weak D call TRBD2 (6 bases). Germline loops: CDR1 SGHTA, CDR2 FQGTGA. The CDR3 totals 21 residues. Trimming shortened V by 1 base and J by 2 bases, and 27 bases separated the two germline ends. CDR3 DNA sequence: TGTGCCAGCAGCTTAATTCCGGGTAGCGGAAGTGGGAGAATTACCTACAATGAGCAGTTCTTC. Translation: CASSLIPGSGSGRITYNEQFF.

The V gene is TRBV28, the J gene TRBJ1-5, with 9 positions matching TRBD1. The germline CDR1 and CDR2 sequences are MDHEN and SYDVKM. The trim removed 6 bases at V and 7 bases at J, leaving 7 bases unmatched. The CDR3 contains 14 residues. CDR3 region: CASRKQGAGQPQHF. DNA for the CDR3: TGTGCCAGCAGGAAACAGGGGGCAGGGCAGCCCCAGCATTTT.

The genes are TRBV29-1 and TRBJ2-2, with 7 bases fitting TRBD2. The CDR3 contains 14 residues. V was clipped by 6 bases and J by 5 bases; unmatched bases: 9. The V gene's germline CDR1 is SQVTM and CDR2 ANQGSEA. The CDR3 region is CSVESGIGTGELFF. In DNA, the CDR3 is TGCAGCGTAGAAAGCGGGATTGGTACCGGGGAGCTGTTTTTT.

The chain couples TRBV2 to TRBJ2-5; tentatively, D is TRBD2 (5 bases). V lost 4 bases, J lost 5 bases, and 11 bases lay in between. This CDR3 comprises 13 residues. Looked up from germline, CDR1 is SNHLY and CDR2 is FYNNEI. The CDR3 loop reads CASSVGGSETQYF. The CDR3 coding sequence is TGTGCCAGCAGTGTAGGCGGGTCGGAGACCCAGTACTTC.

The CDR3 spells CASSMGQPNTEAFF. The CDR3 DNA is TGTGCCAGTAGTATGGGGCAACCGAACACTGAAGCTTTCTTT. The chain joins TRBV19 to TRBJ1-1, with TRBD1 as a possible D gene (5 bases). This CDR3 region has 14 residues. Deletions cut 3 bases from V and 1 base from J, with 9 bases between. Germline lookup yields CDR1 LNHDA and CDR2 SQIVND (reference sequence).

CDR3 sequence: CASSRNRDGYTF. CDR3 DNA sequence: TGTGCCAGCTCACGAAACAGGGATGGCTACACCTTC. The genes are TRBV18 and TRBJ1-2, with D perhaps matching TRBD1 (6 bases). Per germline, CDR1 KGHSH and CDR2 LQKENI. With 4 bases removed from V and 6 bases from J, the gap between germline ends came to 9 bases. The CDR3 runs to 12 residues.

This chain links TRBV28 with TRBJ2-3, with 8 bases matching TRBD2. The germline V gene encodes CDR1 MDHEN and CDR2 SYDVKM. The V gene end was trimmed by 7 bases and the J gene end by 0 bases; junction bases not matched to a gene: 3. This CDR3 spans 14 amino acids. CDR3 in DNA: TGTGCCAGCATCGGCGGGAGGAGCACAGATACGCAGTATTTT. Translated, it gives CASIGGRSTDTQYF.